This TCR beta chain was recorded in a study of blood T cell repertoires in COVID-19. Study information: Material from acute and convalescent COVID-19 was sourced from the United States, Italy and Spain. Sample material is recorded as cDNA or gDNA derived from T cells, B-cell-depleted T cells, or PBMCs.

Germline V lookup: CDR1 MDHEN, CDR2 SYDVKM. The V segment lost 1 base and the J segment 4 bases; nucleotides outside the gene matches: 4. This CDR3 region has 16 residues. The authors' processing: Cell counts per sample came from amplifying reference gene primers. The method was immunoSEQ multiplex PCR; TCRdb's version includes in-frame clones alone and lacks a portion of them. The V and J calls and clone size were taken over from that table, and D and trimming were inferred from the DNA. The sample shows about 300,000 clones, more than 75% of them seen only once. The sequence was collected from a woman aged 45-60 years with acute or convalescent COVID-19. The sample comprised peripheral blood. The gene calls are TRBV28 and TRBJ2-1, with TRBD2 matching over 10 bases. CDR3 sequence reads: CASSLSGLAAYNEQFF. The CDR3 region has the DNA TGTGCCAGCAGTTTATCCGGACTAGCGGCTTACAATGAGCAGTTCTTC.